Each of the 18 T cell receptor beta chains below was sequenced from the same sample in a study of CD8+ T cells in alopecia areata. Once RNA had been extracted, it was reverse transcribed into cDNA to act as the sequencing template. Data came from immunoSEQ multiplex PCR; TCRdb stores just in-frame clones and leaves some out. The profile shows under 300,000 clones, around two thirds of them singletons. The sample here was CD4+ T cells sorted from blood, taken at week 0. The receptors were gathered from a human donor with alopecia areata.

The CDR3 bases are TGTGCCAGCATCCCCGGGACATACTATGGCTACACCTTC. The encoded protein is CASIPGTYYGYTF. J is TRBJ1-2 and V is TRBV2; D might be TRBD1 (6 bases). Per the germline V gene, CDR1 is SNHLY and CDR2 is FYNNEI. The ends were cut back, 7 bases at V and 3 bases at J, with 12 bases in the middle. The CDR3 has 13 amino acids. Combining the CDR3 with reference TRBV2 and TRBJ1-2 gives the whole variable domain EPEVTQTPSHQVTQMGQEVILRCVPISNHLYFYWYRQILGQKVEFLVSFYNNEISEKSEIFDDQFSVERPDGSNFTLKIRSTKLEDSAMYFCASIPGTYYGYTFGSGTRLTVV.

This clone was detected a few times. This chain connects TRBV6-6 to TRBJ2-6; 9 bases line up with TRBD1. Trimming removed 8 bases from V and 0 bases from J; junction bases left unmatched: 5. Germline CDR1 MNHNY, CDR2 SVGAGI (reference sequence). The CDR3 has 16 amino acids. The CDR3, as DNA: TGTGCCAGCGGGGGACAGGGCCTCTCTGGGGCCAACGTCCTGACTTTC. Protein: CASGGQGLSGANVLTF.

This chain joins TRBV10-2 and TRBJ2-2; D ambiguous. The CDR3 has 11 residues. Germline lookup yields CDR1 WSHSY and CDR2 SAAADI. V was shortened by 9 bases and J by 1 base, with 3 bases between the two germline ends. This CDR3 reads CASQNTGELFF. CDR3 DNA sequence: TGCGCCAGTCAGAACACCGGGGAGCTGTTTTTT.

V is TRBV6-5 and J is TRBJ2-1, with no clear D. The CDR3 is made up of 13 amino acids. Trimming left V 4 bases short and J 2 bases short, with 6 bases between. Germline lookup yields CDR1 MNHEY and CDR2 SVGAGI. The CDR3 region is CASSLGTYNEQFF. The CDR3, as DNA: TGTGCCAGCAGTTTAGGGACCTACAATGAGCAGTTCTTC.

This clone appeared a few times. The chain employs TRBV29-1 and TRBJ2-2; 8 bases agree with TRBD1. The CDR3 runs 13 residues. The germline CDR1 and CDR2 sequences are SQVTM and ANQGSEA. The J segment lost 6 bases and the V segment lost 7 bases, leaving 7 bases of the junction unmatched. The CDR3 is CSAGIQGAGELFF. CDR3 bases: TGCAGCGCGGGAATACAGGGGGCCGGGGAGCTGTTTTTT.

This clone has only a few counts. The chain carries TRBV5-6 and TRBJ1-2, with a tentative D call TRBD1 (5 bases). The V end was cut by 4 bases, the J end by 6 bases, with 13 bases between. This CDR3 region has 13 residues. The germline CDR1 and CDR2 sequences are SGHDT and YYEEEE. CDR3 in DNA: TGTGCCAGCAGCCGCGTCATGGGACATGGCTACACCTTC. Translated, it gives CASSRVMGHGYTF.

V usage is TRBV5-6 and J usage is TRBJ1-5, with 7 bases that match TRBD1. Germline trimming cut 2 bases from V and 6 bases from J; bases unmatched to any gene: 8. This CDR3 has 15 amino acids. CDR1 is SGHDT and CDR2 is YYEEEE in the germline V gene. CDR3 DNA sequence: TGTGCCAGCAGCTTCCGGGACAGCAAGGGTCAGCCCCAGCATTTT. Amino acid sequence: CASSFRDSKGQPQHF. Full variable domain (rest looked up from reference TRBV5-6 and TRBJ1-5): DAGVTQSPTHLIKTRGQQVTLRCSPKSGHDTVSWYQQALGQGPQFIFQYYEEEERQRGNFPDRFSGHQFPNYSSELNVNALLLGDSALYLCASSFRDSKGQPQHFGDGTRLSIL.

As concerns this clone: Other DNA sequences in this specimen translate into the identical CDR3. J is TRBJ2-5 and V is TRBV2, with D uncertain. CDR1 and CDR2 (germline): SNHLY, FYNNEI. The CDR3 loop spans 11 amino acids. V was trimmed by 5 bases and J by 2 bases, leaving 3 bases between them. The CDR3 DNA reads TGTGCCAGCAGTTTGCAAGAGACCCAGTACTTC. Translation gives CASSLQETQYF.

The sample holds one count of this clone. The gene calls are TRBV6-5 and TRBJ1-1; D gene uncertain. The CDR3 has 11 residues. V was pared by 7 bases and J by 1 base, with 4 bases between. Per germline, CDR1 MNHEY and CDR2 SVGAGI. CDR3 nucleotide sequence: TGTGCCAGCATGGGGAACACTGAAGCTTTCTTT. As protein: CASMGNTEAFF.

The chain employs TRBV19 and TRBJ1-1; no clear D. V was clipped by 5 bases and J by 7 bases, with 11 bases between them. Germline V gene data show CDR1 as LNHDA and CDR2 as SQIVND (reference sequence). The CDR3 is 12 amino acids. The CDR3 DNA follows: TGTGCCAGTAGTTTCGACTGGGGTGAAGCTTTCTTT. It codes for CASSFDWGEAFF. Drawing the rest from reference TRBV19 and TRBJ1-1, the complete variable domain is DGGITQSPKYLFRKEGQNVTLSCEQNLNHDAMYWYRQDPGQGLRLIYYSQIVNDFQKGDIAEGYSVSREKKESFPLTVTSAQKNPTAFYLCASSFDWGEAFFGQGTRLTVV.

The chain is built from TRBV30 and TRBJ1-2; D uncertain. The CDR3 covers 9 residues. Germline lookup yields CDR1 GTSNPN and CDR2 SVGIG (reference sequence). V lost 7 bases and J 7 bases, leaving 7 bases between the germline ends. The chain's CDR3 is CASEPGYTF. The CDR3 DNA is TGTGCCTCGGAGCCTGGCTACACCTTC. Full variable domain (missing parts from reference TRBV30 and TRBJ1-2): SQTIHQWPATLVQPVGSPLSLECTVEGTSNPNLYWYRQAAGRGLQLLFYSVGIGQISSEVPQNLSASRPQDRQFILSSKKLLLSDSGFYLCASEPGYTFGSGTRLTVV.

J is TRBJ1-4 and V is TRBV7-9, with a possible D match to TRBD1 (6 bases). Germline V gives CDR1 SEHNR, CDR2 FQNEAQ (reference sequence). This CDR3 has 15 amino acids. V lost 2 bases and J lost 7, with 14 bases in between. Here the CDR3 DNA reads TGTGCCAGCAGCTTATATCCAGGGGCGGTTGAAAAACTGTTTTTT. Its protein product is CASSLYPGAVEKLFF.

This clone has only a few counts. The chain combines TRBV7-9 with TRBJ2-5; D is possibly TRBD1 (5 bases). V was trimmed by 6 bases and J by 5 bases, leaving 10 bases between them. Per the germline V gene, CDR1 is SEHNR and CDR2 is FQNEAQ (reference sequence). This CDR3 is 12 amino acids long. This chain's CDR3 is CASSWTRETQYF. CDR3 nucleotides: TGTGCCAGCAGTTGGACAAGGGAGACCCAGTACTTC.

The chain links TRBV29-1 to TRBJ1-1, with a tentative D call TRBD1 (6 bases). Trimming pared 4 bases from V and 8 bases from J, leaving 8 bases between. Per germline, CDR1 SQVTM and CDR2 ANQGSEA. This CDR3 comprises 10 residues. The CDR3: CSVGDREAFF. DNA for the CDR3: TGCAGCGTTGGAGACAGGGAAGCTTTCTTT.

As DNA, the CDR3 is TGTGCCAGCATCCGGGCGGGGGACCCCTACGAGCAGTACTTC. It codes for CASIRAGDPYEQYF. The chain couples TRBV6-5 to TRBJ2-7, with TRBD2 identical over 7 bases. The CDR3 totals 14 residues. Germline V gene data show CDR1 as MNHEY and CDR2 as SVGAGI. J was trimmed by 2 bases and V by 7 bases; bases with no gene match: 8.

The DNA for the CDR3 is TGCGCCAGCAGCCCCGGGGACAGAAAGCCTTCCGGAGAGCAGTACTTC. Translated, it gives CASSPGDRKPSGEQYF. The chain employs TRBV5-1 and TRBJ2-7; 7 bases line up with TRBD1. The CDR3 consists of 16 residues. Germline-derived CDR1 and CDR2 are SGHRS and YFSETQ. J gave up 7 bases and V 4 bases, and 17 bases lay outside the gene matches.

The V and J genes are TRBV10-3 and TRBJ2-3; weak D call: TRBD2 (5 bases). The CDR3 loop spans 14 amino acids. Trimming left V 7 bases short and J 3 bases short, with 14 bases between. The germline V gene has CDR1 ENHRY and CDR2 SYGVKD. CDR3 sequence (DNA): TGTGCCATCACGCCGGCTAGCACGACAGATACGCAGTATTTT. Translating it yields CAITPASTTDTQYF.

In its sample, this clone was seen a few times. The rearrangement uses TRBV29-1 and TRBJ1-1, with D possibly being TRBD1 (5 bases). The V gene's germline CDR1 is SQVTM and CDR2 ANQGSEA. The CDR3 extends over 14 amino acids. Trimming shortened V by 7 bases and J by 4 bases, and 19 bases separated the two germline ends. In DNA form, the CDR3 reads TGCAGCGCATCCCCCCCACAGGTCCCCACTGAAGCTTTCTTT. Amino acid sequence: CSASPPQVPTEAFF.